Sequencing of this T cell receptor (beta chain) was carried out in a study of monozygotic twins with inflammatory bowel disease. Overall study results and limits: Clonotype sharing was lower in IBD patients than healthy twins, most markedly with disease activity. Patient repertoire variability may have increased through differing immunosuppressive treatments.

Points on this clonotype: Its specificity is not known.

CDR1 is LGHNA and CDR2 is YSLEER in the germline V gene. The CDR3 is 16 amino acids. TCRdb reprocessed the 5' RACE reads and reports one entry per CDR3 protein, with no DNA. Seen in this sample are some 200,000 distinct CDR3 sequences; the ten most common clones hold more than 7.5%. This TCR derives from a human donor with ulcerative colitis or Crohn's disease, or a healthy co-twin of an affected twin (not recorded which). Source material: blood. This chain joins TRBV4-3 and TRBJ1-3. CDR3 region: CASSQDRDTSGNTIYF.